Shown below are 13 T cell receptor beta chains from a single sample sequenced in a study of T cell responses to AZD1222 COVID-19 vaccine. Data came from immunoSEQ multiplex PCR; TCRdb stores just in-frame clones and leaves some out. The sample records 72,000 or so clones, roughly nine tenths being singletons. The sample here was peripheral blood, taken on day 0 of AZD1222 vaccination. All receptors come from an adult in good health.

The chain recombines TRBV7-8 with TRBJ2-1; possibly TRBD2 for D (6 bases). Germline V gene sequence: CDR1 SGHVS, CDR2 FQNEAQ. V was cut by 8 bases and J by 7 bases, with 24 bases left in between. The CDR3 consists of 16 residues. CDR3 loop: CASRLGVAALGNEQFF. Here the CDR3 DNA reads TGTGCCAGCCGACTTGGGGTAGCGGCCCTGGGGAATGAGCAGTTCTTC. The variable domain in full, completed from reference TRBV7-8 and TRBJ2-1, reads GAGVSQSPRYKVAKRGQDVALRCDPISGHVSLFWYQQALGQGPEFLTYFQNEAQLDKSGLPSDRFFAERPEGSVSTLKIQRTQQEDSAVYLCASRLGVAALGNEQFFGPGTRLTVL.

The chain uses TRBV7-8 and TRBJ2-2; unclear D gene. The CDR3 spans 12 residues. Trimming cost V 5 bases and J 6 bases, with 7 bases left between them. Per the germline V gene, CDR1 is SGHVS and CDR2 is FQNEAQ. CDR3 sequence: CASSPPAGELFF. The CDR3 nucleotides read TGTGCCAGCAGCCCCCCTGCCGGGGAGCTGTTTTTT.

This rearrangement joins TRBV7-3 to TRBJ2-1; maybe TRBD2 (6 bases). V lost 3 bases and J 4 bases, leaving 13 bases between the germline ends. CDR3 length: 15 amino acids. The germline V gene encodes CDR1 SGHTA and CDR2 FQGTGA. The CDR3, as DNA: TGTGCCAGCAGCTTTAGCGGTGATTTTTACAATGAGCAGTTCTTC. This encodes CASSFSGDFYNEQFF.

The V call is TRBV18, the J call TRBJ2-1, with 7 bases fitting TRBD1. This CDR3 region has 15 residues. Germline CDR1 and CDR2: KGHSH and LQKENI. Trimming at V came to 1 base and at J to 2 bases, leaving 2 bases not matched to a gene. The CDR3 bases are TGTGCCAGCTCACCACAGGGGGCCCCCTACAATGAGCAGTTCTTC. Translated: CASSPQGAPYNEQFF. Using reference TRBV18 and TRBJ2-1 for the parts outside the CDR3, the full variable domain is NAGVMQNPRHLVRRRGQEARLRCSPMKGHSHVYWYRQLPEEGLKFMVYLQKENIIDESGMPKERFSAEFPKEGPSILRIQQVVRGDSAAYFCASSPQGAPYNEQFFGPGTRLTVL.

This chain links TRBV19 with TRBJ2-7; TRBD2 matches at 14 bases. CDR1 LNHDA and CDR2 SQIVND come from the germline V gene (reference sequence). Trimming took 1 base from V and 6 from J; bases not matched to a gene: 5. The CDR3 contains 16 residues. The CDR3 DNA is TGTGCCAGTAGTATAGGGGTCGGGACTAGCGGGGGCGAGCAGTACTTC. Encoded protein: CASSIGVGTSGGEQYF.

A few counts support this clone. This chain uses TRBV7-9 with TRBJ2-1; 7 nucleotides line up with TRBD1. The V segment lost 5 bases and the J segment 8 bases; nucleotides outside the gene matches: 9. The CDR3 totals 14 residues. From germline, CDR1 is SEHNR and CDR2 FQNEAQ (reference sequence). This CDR3 reads CASSQGTDGDEQFF. As DNA, the CDR3 is TGTGCCAGCAGCCAGGGGACAGATGGCGATGAGCAGTTCTTC.

The V and J genes are TRBV30 and TRBJ1-5; D remains ambiguous. V was cut by 5 bases and J by 5 bases, with 10 bases left in between. This CDR3 contains 12 residues. The germline CDR1 and CDR2 sequences are GTSNPN and SVGIG (reference sequence). The CDR3 reads CAWARDDQPQHF. CDR3 coding DNA: TGTGCCTGGGCGCGGGATGATCAGCCCCAGCATTTT.

The chain is built from TRBV29-1 and TRBJ1-2; D possibly corresponds to TRBD1 (6 bases). The germline V gene has CDR1 SQVTM and CDR2 ANQGSEA. This CDR3 has 12 residues. The V gene lost 7 bases and the J gene lost 4 bases, with 13 bases spanning the gap. The CDR3 nucleotides read TGCAGCGCTAGGACAGTCATCTATGGCTACACCTTC. Translating it yields CSARTVIYGYTF.

The chain has TRBV10-3 and TRBJ1-5, with D tentatively TRBD1 (5 bases). V gave up 10 bases and J gave up 0 bases, with 13 bases separating them. Germline lookup yields CDR1 ENHRY and CDR2 SYGVKD. This CDR3 has 14 amino acids. DNA of the CDR3: TGTGCCACCCGGGACGTACGTAGCAATCAGCCCCAGCATTTT. It translates to CATRDVRSNQPQHF.

Turning to this clone: Other DNA sequences in this sample translate to the same CDR3. This rearrangement joins TRBV19 to TRBJ2-7, with 9 bases fitting TRBD1. V shed 7 bases, J shed 1 base, and the junction held 8 bases outside the gene matches. The CDR3 covers 15 residues. Germline V gene lookup returns CDR1 LNHDA and CDR2 SQIVND (reference sequence). The CDR3, as DNA: TGTGCCAGTACCTCGGACAGGGGCGGGTCCTACGAGCAGTACTTC. Translated, it gives CASTSDRGGSYEQYF.

The rearrangement joins TRBV10-3 to TRBJ2-1, with D tentatively TRBD2 (5 bases). Germline values: CDR1 ENHRY, CDR2 SYGVKD. The CDR3 runs 14 residues. Trimming pared 7 bases from V and 4 bases from J, leaving 14 bases between. The CDR3 bases are TGTGCCATCACAGCGGATGGAGGATACAATGAGCAGTTCTTC. Its translation: CAITADGGYNEQFF.

A single count supports this clone. J is TRBJ1-1 and V is TRBV7-9, with D perhaps TRBD1 (5 bases). Trimming took 5 bases from V and 2 from J, leaving 12 bases between them. CDR3 length: 14 residues. Germline-derived CDR1 and CDR2 are SEHNR and FQNEAQ (reference sequence). This CDR3 is CASSQRGPNTEAFF. CDR3 in DNA: TGTGCCAGCAGCCAAAGGGGACCCAACACTGAAGCTTTCTTT.

J is TRBJ2-7 and V is TRBV7-2; no reliable D call. In germline, CDR1 is SGHTA, CDR2 FQGNSA. The CDR3 contains 12 residues. With 4 bases removed from V and 0 bases from J, the gap between germline ends came to 4 bases. The DNA for the CDR3 is TGTGCCAGCAGCTCGCTCTCCTACGAGCAGTACTTC. Translated: CASSSLSYEQYF.